Presented here are 17 T cell receptor beta chains from one specimen sequenced in a study of cytomegalovirus exposure and HLA in healthy donors. The PCR ran on 60 Vbeta and 13 Jbeta primers. The data were produced by immunoSEQ multiplex PCR, yet TCRdb's version contains in-frame clones alone and is incomplete. Found here are 130,000 or so clones, around 80% of them singletons; the top ten hold roughly 3.2%. The sequenced sample was PBMCs. The receptors stem from a man between 18 and 35 years old in good health and CMV-seropositive.

This chain uses TRBV6-1 with TRBJ1-2; TRBD1 matches at 7 bases. Trimming took 6 bases from V and 0 from J; bases not matched to a gene: 7. The germline V gene has CDR1 MNHNS and CDR2 SASEGT. CDR3 length: 15 residues. The CDR3 spells CASRGQAPTNYGYTF. The CDR3 coding sequence is TGTGCCAGCAGAGGACAGGCCCCTACTAACTATGGCTACACCTTC.

The chain couples TRBV4-1 to TRBJ2-7, with a tentative D call TRBD2 (6 bases). The CDR3 covers 16 residues. Germline V gene lookup returns CDR1 MGHRA and CDR2 YSYEKL. The V and J ends lost 0 bases and 5 bases respectively, with 17 bases between them. This CDR3 reads CASSQDGRSGMDEQYF. The DNA of the CDR3 is TGCGCCAGCAGCCAAGATGGGAGGTCAGGGATGGACGAGCAGTACTTC.

To note about this clone: Other DNA sequences of this sample code for an identical CDR3. This chain uses TRBV5-4 with TRBJ2-7; 8 bases align to TRBD1. The CDR3 sequence is 14 residues long. The V and J ends lost 2 bases and 2 bases, in that order; junction bases with no gene match: 3. In germline, CDR1 is SGHNT, CDR2 YYREEE (reference sequence). CDR3 DNA sequence: TGTGCCAGCAGCTTTGGGACAGGAGCCTACGAGCAGTACTTC. Encoded protein: CASSFGTGAYEQYF. The full variable domain, rest sourced from reference TRBV5-4 and TRBJ2-7, is ETGVTQSPTHLIKTRGQQVTLRCSSQSGHNTVSWYQQALGQGPQFIFQYYREEENGRGNFPPRFSGLQFPNYSSELNVNALELDDSALYLCASSFGTGAYEQYFGPGTRLTVT.

This clone appeared a single time. The chain recombines TRBV7-9 with TRBJ1-2; the D is unclear. Trimming cost V 2 bases and J 3 bases, with 13 bases left between them. The CDR3 covers 15 residues. Looked up from germline, CDR1 is SEHNR and CDR2 is FQNEAQ (reference sequence). The CDR3 here is CASSLLEAVDYGYTF. Written as DNA, the CDR3 is TGTGCCAGCAGCTTATTGGAGGCAGTCGACTATGGCTACACCTTC.

This clone has just one count. The chain has TRBV7-9 and TRBJ2-1; 9 positions agree with TRBD1. The germline V gene has CDR1 SEHNR and CDR2 FQNEAQ (reference sequence). This CDR3 is built from 16 residues. V lost 0 bases to trimming and J lost 6 bases; unmatched junction nucleotides: 6. The CDR3 DNA sequence: TGTGCCAGCAGCTTAGCGGGGACAGGGTTGGGCAATGAGCAGTTCTTC. The encoded protein is CASSLAGTGLGNEQFF.

J is TRBJ1-3 and V is TRBV19; D unclear. This CDR3 has 14 amino acids. V shed 8 bases and J shed 3 bases, with 14 bases lying between them. CDR1 LNHDA and CDR2 SQIVND come from the germline V gene (reference sequence). CDR3 DNA: TGTGCCAGTGCCGGCTGGGGAGTTGGAAACACCATATATTTT. Its translation: CASAGWGVGNTIYF.

The chain is built from TRBV6-1 and TRBJ1-1; no clear D. The CDR3 runs 13 residues. V lost 6 bases and J lost 4, with 12 bases in between. Germline CDR1 and CDR2: MNHNS and SASEGT. DNA of the CDR3: TGTGCCAGCAGATATACAGAGTCCACTGAAGCTTTCTTT. This codes for CASRYTESTEAFF.

This clone has just one count. The chain recombines TRBV5-1 with TRBJ2-2, with D uncertain. V shed 6 bases and J shed 4 bases, with 10 bases lying between them. The germline V gene encodes CDR1 SGHRS and CDR2 YFSETQ. The CDR3 is 13 residues long. Here the CDR3 reads CASTRGFTGELFF. The CDR3 DNA reads TGCGCCAGCACGAGAGGATTCACCGGGGAGCTGTTTTTT.

This clone was counted only a few times. The CDR3 DNA follows: TGTGCCAGCAGCTTAGATCTCCCCCCGAACACCGGGGAGCTGTTTTTT. As protein: CASSLDLPPNTGELFF. V usage is TRBV11-2 and J usage is TRBJ2-2; D gene unclear. Trimming removed 0 bases at V and 0 bases at J, with 8 bases between. CDR3 length: 16 residues. CDR1 is SGHAT and CDR2 is FQNNGV in the germline V gene.

The chain joins TRBV5-1 to TRBJ1-3, with 7 bases aligning to TRBD1. This CDR3 has 15 residues. Trimming at V came to 5 bases and at J to 4 bases, leaving 9 bases not matched to a gene. Germline V CDR1 and CDR2: SGHRS, YFSETQ. The CDR3 DNA is TGCGCCAGCAGGTCGACAGGGACGCCCGGAAACACCATATATTTT. This codes for CASRSTGTPGNTIYF.

In this sample, this clone turned up a few times. The V and J genes are TRBV7-6 and TRBJ1-2, with D tentatively TRBD1 (6 bases). Germline V gives CDR1 SGHVS, CDR2 FNYEAQ. CDR3 length: 15 amino acids. V shed 5 bases and J shed 4 bases, with 17 bases lying between them. CDR3 sequence: CASSERTGLGYGYTF. The DNA of the CDR3 is TGTGCCAGCAGCGAAAGAACAGGGTTGGGCTATGGCTACACCTTC. The variable domain in full, with the rest retrieved from reference TRBV7-6 and TRBJ1-2, is GAGVSQSPRYKVTKRGQDVALRCDPISGHVSLYWYRQALGQGPEFLTYFNYEAQQDKSGLPNDRFSAERPEGSISTLTIQRTEQRDSAMYRCASSERTGLGYGYTFGSGTRLTVV.

This chain connects TRBV30 to TRBJ2-7, with 10 bases aligning to TRBD1. Germline trimming cut 4 bases from V and 0 bases from J; bases unmatched to any gene: 6. The CDR3 length is 15 residues. Germline values: CDR1 GTSNPN, CDR2 SVGIG (reference sequence). The CDR3, as DNA: TGTGCCTGGATCGCCCGGGACAGGGGCTCCTACGAGCAGTACTTC. As protein: CAWIARDRGSYEQYF.

The chain combines TRBV15 with TRBJ2-7; D unclear. The CDR3 sequence is 16 residues long. Germline lookup yields CDR1 LNHNV and CDR2 YYDKDF (reference sequence). Trimming removed 0 bases at V and 0 bases at J, with 12 bases between. The CDR3 region has the DNA TGTGCCACCAGCAGAGAAAAGCCGGGTAGCTCCTACGAGCAGTACTTC. Translation: CATSREKPGSSYEQYF. The full variable domain, completed using reference TRBV15 and TRBJ2-7, is DAMVIQNPRYQVTQFGKPVTLSCSQTLNHNVMYWYQQKSSQAPKLLFHYYDKDFNNEADTPDNFQSRRPNTSFCFLDIRSPGLGDTAMYLCATSREKPGSSYEQYFGPGTRLTVT.

The chain joins TRBV30 to TRBJ1-5, with a possible D match to TRBD1 (5 bases). Germline CDR1 reads GTSNPN; CDR2 reads SVGIG (reference sequence). Deletions cut 0 bases from V and 0 bases from J, with 9 bases between. The CDR3 consists of 15 residues. The DNA for the CDR3 is TGTGCCTGGAGTGTACGGGGGATTAGCAATCAGCCCCAGCATTTT. It specifies CAWSVRGISNQPQHF.

The genes are TRBV19 and TRBJ2-7, with 8 bases that match TRBD2. The V segment lost 8 bases and the J segment 4 bases; nucleotides outside the gene matches: 10. This CDR3 is 14 amino acids long. Germline V gives CDR1 LNHDA, CDR2 SQIVND (reference sequence). In DNA form, the CDR3 reads TGTGCCAGTGCCCCTAGCGGGCCCGGGTACGAGCAGTACTTC. As protein: CASAPSGPGYEQYF.

The genes are TRBV7-3 and TRBJ1-4; 7 bases fit TRBD1. CDR3 length: 15 residues. In germline, CDR1 is SGHTA, CDR2 FQGTGA. The trim removed 5 bases at V and 0 bases at J, leaving 3 bases unmatched. As DNA, the CDR3 is TGTGCCAGCAGCGAACAGGGGACAACTAATGAAAAACTGTTTTTT. It is translated as CASSEQGTTNEKLFF.

This chain connects TRBV9 to TRBJ1-2; maybe TRBD1 (6 bases). CDR3 length: 16 amino acids. V was cut by 2 bases and J by 3 bases, with 17 bases left in between. Germline V gives CDR1 SGDLS, CDR2 YYNGEE. CDR3: CASSVGAGPIDYGYTF. The CDR3 DNA follows: TGTGCCAGCAGCGTGGGGGCCGGCCCTATTGACTATGGCTACACCTTC. The variable domain in full, with the rest retrieved from reference TRBV9 and TRBJ1-2, is DSGVTQTPKHLITATGQRVTLRCSPRSGDLSVYWYQQSLDQGLQFLIQYYNGEERAKGNILERFSAQQFPDLHSELNLSSLELGDSALYFCASSVGAGPIDYGYTFGSGTRLTVV.